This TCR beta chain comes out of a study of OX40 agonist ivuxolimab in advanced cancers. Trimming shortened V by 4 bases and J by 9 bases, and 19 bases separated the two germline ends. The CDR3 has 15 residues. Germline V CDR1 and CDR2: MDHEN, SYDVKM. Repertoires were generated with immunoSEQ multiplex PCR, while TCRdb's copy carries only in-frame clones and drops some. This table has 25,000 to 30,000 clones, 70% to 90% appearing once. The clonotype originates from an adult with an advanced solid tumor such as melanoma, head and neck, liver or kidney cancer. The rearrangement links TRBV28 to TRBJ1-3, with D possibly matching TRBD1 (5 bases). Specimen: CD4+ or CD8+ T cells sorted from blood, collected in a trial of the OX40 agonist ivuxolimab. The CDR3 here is CASSSGTVEVITIYF. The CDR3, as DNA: TGTGCCAGCAGTTCCGGGACGGTGGAAGTCATCACCATATATTTT.